The 11 T cell receptor beta chains in this list originate from one sample, sequenced in a study of CD8 T cells in Susac syndrome. RNA totalling about 0.5 to 1 ug underwent reverse transcription with random hexamers. Each CDR3 protein gets one entry after TCRdb re-called the immunoSEQ multiplex PCR reads with MiXCR. Here the sample spans about 300,000 distinct CDR3 sequences, 75% to 90% being singletons. Sequencing was performed on CD8+ T cells from PBMCs. The receptors were gathered from a human donor with multiple sclerosis.

V and J are TRBV28 and TRBJ2-3; D possibly corresponds to TRBD2 (5 bases). The CDR3 totals 13 residues. Germline lookup yields CDR1 MDHEN and CDR2 SYDVKM. Trimming cost V 6 bases and J 4 bases, with 11 bases left between them. For the CDR3, the DNA is TGTGCCAGCAGGGCTCGAGCGGCAGATACGCAGTATTTT. Its protein is CASRARAADTQYF.

This sequence joins TRBV6-6 and TRBJ1-2, with 8 positions matching TRBD1. There are 16 residues in the CDR3. Trimming at V came to 2 bases and at J to 5 bases, leaving 10 bases not matched to a gene. CDR1 and CDR2 (germline): MNHNY, SVGAGI (reference sequence). The CDR3 reads CASSYLGRGQGYGYTF. In nucleotides, the CDR3 is TGTGCCAGCAGTTACCTCGGCAGGGGGCAAGGGTATGGCTACACCTTC.

This rearrangement joins TRBV20-1 to TRBJ2-5; TRBD2 is a possible D gene (7 bases). V was shortened by 6 bases and J by 1 base, with 12 bases between the two germline ends. The CDR3 loop spans 13 amino acids. Germline CDR1 and CDR2: DFQATT and SNEGSKA (reference sequence). CDR3 nucleotides: TGCAGTGCCGGGGGGCAATTCCAAGAGACCCAGTACTTC. Protein: CSAGGQFQETQYF.

The chain has TRBV12-3 or TRBV12-4 and TRBJ1-2; 8 bases map to TRBD1. V was clipped by 7 bases and J by 6 bases; unmatched bases: 13. The length of the CDR3 is 15 residues. The CDR3 loop reads CASNLGAGGAHGYTF. The DNA of the CDR3 is TGTGCCAGCAACCTGGGGGCAGGGGGCGCGCATGGCTACACCTTC.

The V gene is TRBV28, the J gene TRBJ1-2; no firm D call. The length of the CDR3 is 16 residues. The germline V gene has CDR1 MDHEN and CDR2 SYDVKM. The germline V and J ends were trimmed by 4 bases and 6 bases, with 21 bases remaining between them. CDR3 sequence: CASSSHPGLGRNGYTF. The CDR3 nucleotides are TGTGCCAGCAGTTCTCACCCCGGACTGGGAAGGAATGGCTACACCTTC.

The V and J genes are TRBV2 and TRBJ2-7; D gene unclear. V gave up 7 bases and J gave up 4 bases, with 8 bases separating them. From germline, CDR1 is SNHLY and CDR2 FYNNEI. The CDR3 extends over 11 amino acids. CDR3 DNA: TGTGCCAGCACCAGGACGTACGAGCAGTACTTC. It yields the protein CASTRTYEQYF. Filled out from reference TRBV2 and TRBJ2-7, the complete variable domain reads EPEVTQTPSHQVTQMGQEVILRCVPISNHLYFYWYRQILGQKVEFLVSFYNNEISEKSEIFDDQFSVERPDGSNFTLKIRSTKLEDSAMYFCASTRTYEQYFGPGTRLTVT.

V gene TRBV20-1 combines with J gene TRBJ2-7; 7 bases match TRBD2. After removal of 6 bases from V and 2 bases from J, the junction contained 7 bases not matched to a gene. This CDR3 has 13 amino acids. Germline CDR1 is DFQATT and CDR2 is SNEGSKA (reference sequence). Here the CDR3 DNA reads TGCAGTGCCCCGGGGGGACCCACCTACGAGCAGTACTTC. As protein: CSAPGGPTYEQYF.

The chain recombines TRBV25-1 with TRBJ2-1; D unresolved. V was shortened by 3 bases and J by 4 bases, with 13 bases between the two germline ends. The CDR3 sequence is 15 residues long. Germline V gene lookup returns CDR1 MGHDK and CDR2 SYGVNS. The CDR3 sequence is CASSDLGMAYNEQFF. The CDR3 coding sequence is TGTGCCAGCAGTGATTTGGGGATGGCGTACAATGAGCAGTTCTTC.

This chain links TRBV4-3 with TRBJ2-1, with D perhaps assigned TRBD1 or TRBD2 (5 bases each). The CDR3 covers 15 residues. Trimming left V 1 base short and J 3 bases short, with 10 bases between. Germline loops: CDR1 LGHNA, CDR2 YSLEER. The CDR3 bases are TGCGCCAGCAGCCAAGCTGGGGGAAGCTACAATGAGCAGTTCTTC. Its protein is CASSQAGGSYNEQFF.

The V call is TRBV6-1, the J call TRBJ2-1; D gene uncertain. The length of the CDR3 is 15 residues. Germline assignment: CDR1 MNHNS and CDR2 SASEGT. V dropped 2 bases and J dropped 2 bases, with 10 bases sitting between them. This chain's CDR3 is CASSESGVTYNEQFF. CDR3 sequence (DNA): TGTGCCAGCAGTGAATCTGGGGTCACCTACAATGAGCAGTTCTTC.

This chain uses TRBV20-1 with TRBJ2-7; 10 bases match TRBD2. Germline CDR1 DFQATT, CDR2 SNEGSKA (reference sequence). V shed 3 bases, J shed 4 bases, and the junction held 3 bases outside the gene matches. There are 13 residues in the CDR3. The CDR3 region has the DNA TGCAGTGCTAGGGCTAGCGGGAGTTACGAGCAGTACTTC. Protein sequence: CSARASGSYEQYF.